The present T cell receptor beta chain was sequenced within a study of CD8+ T cells in alopecia areata. This clone was detected only a few times. The target antigen is unknown. J gave up 7 bases and V 1 base, and 1 base lay outside the gene matches. This CDR3 contains 14 residues. In germline, CDR1 is GTSNPN, CDR2 SVGIG (reference sequence). Extraction and reverse transcription of RNA yielded cDNA as the sequencing template. TCRdb keeps only in-frame clones here, not all; method: immunoSEQ multiplex PCR. Of about 120,000 clones listed, around two fifths were seen once; the top ten hold approximately 2.8%. General study results and limits: Whereas mice showed it more clearly, TCR sharing across patients was murkier, possibly because of HLA. Sequencing of scalp samples also includes resident alphabeta T cells from normal skin.

The chain uses TRBV30 and TRBJ2-1, with TRBD2 matching over 13 bases. The source is a human donor with alopecia areata. Sequencing was performed on CD4+ T cells sorted from blood. DNA for the CDR3: TGTGCCTGGAGTGGACTAGCGGGAGGAAATGAGCAGTTCTTC. Amino acid sequence: CAWSGLAGGNEQFF.